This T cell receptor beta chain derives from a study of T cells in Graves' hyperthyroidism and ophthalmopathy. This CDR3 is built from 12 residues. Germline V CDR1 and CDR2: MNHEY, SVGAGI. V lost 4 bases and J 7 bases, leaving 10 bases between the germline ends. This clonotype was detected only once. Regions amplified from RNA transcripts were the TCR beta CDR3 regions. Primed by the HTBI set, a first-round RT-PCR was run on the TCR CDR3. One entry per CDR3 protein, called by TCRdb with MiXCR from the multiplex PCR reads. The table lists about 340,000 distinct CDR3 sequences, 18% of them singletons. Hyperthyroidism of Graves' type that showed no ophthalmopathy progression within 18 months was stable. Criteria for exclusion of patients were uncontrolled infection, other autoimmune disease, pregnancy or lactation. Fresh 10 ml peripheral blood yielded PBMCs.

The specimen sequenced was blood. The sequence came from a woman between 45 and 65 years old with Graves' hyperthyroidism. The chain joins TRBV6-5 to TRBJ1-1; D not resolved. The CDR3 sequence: CASSLFQFEAFF. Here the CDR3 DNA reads TGTGCCAGCAGTTTGTTCCAGTTTGAAGCTTTCTTT.